The 30 T cell receptor beta chains in this list originate from one sample, sequenced in a study of T cell changes during pregnancy in multiple sclerosis. Only in-frame clones appear in the TCRdb table, and some are missing; sequencing was by immunoSEQ multiplex PCR. The data contain 55,000 to 65,000 clones, roughly 92% of them singletons. The sample here was peripheral blood, taken in the second trimester of pregnancy. Every receptor here comes from a female donor with multiple sclerosis, enrolled in a pregnancy study.

J is TRBJ2-1 and V is TRBV2; 12 bases are a match to TRBD2. After removal of 4 bases from V and 9 bases from J, the junction contained 7 bases not matched to a gene. Per germline, CDR1 SNHLY and CDR2 FYNNEI. The CDR3 is 15 residues long. CDR3 residues: CASSVTSGSSGEQFF. In DNA form, the CDR3 reads TGTGCCAGCAGTGTGACTAGCGGGAGTTCGGGTGAGCAGTTCTTC.

The gene calls are TRBV7-9 and TRBJ2-4, with TRBD1 matching over 8 bases. V trimming: 1 base; J trimming: 9 bases; junction bases outside the gene matches: 2. Germline V gene sequence: CDR1 SEHNR, CDR2 FQNEAQ (reference sequence). The CDR3 is 13 residues long. The CDR3 DNA sequence: TGTGCCAGCAGCTTAGGACAGGGGACCATTCAGTACTTC. Its translation is CASSLGQGTIQYF.

The chain recombines TRBV19 with TRBJ1-5; 8 bases fit TRBD1. Trimming cost V 3 bases and J 12 bases; bases outside gene matches: 4. The CDR3 extends over 12 amino acids. From germline, CDR1 is LNHDA and CDR2 SQIVND (reference sequence). CDR3 bases: TGTGCCAGTAGTATTGGACAGGGCTACCAGCATTTT. It specifies CASSIGQGYQHF.

The chain combines TRBV19 with TRBJ1-1; 8 bases map to TRBD1. The CDR3 spans 16 residues. The germline V gene has CDR1 LNHDA and CDR2 SQIVND (reference sequence). V gave up 4 bases and J gave up 0 bases; unmatched junction bases: 7. CDR3 coding DNA: TGTGCCAGTAGTAAAATGACAGGGGACCTGAACACTGAAGCTTTCTTT. It specifies CASSKMTGDLNTEAFF. The variable domain in full, with the rest retrieved from reference TRBV19 and TRBJ1-1, is DGGITQSPKYLFRKEGQNVTLSCEQNLNHDAMYWYRQDPGQGLRLIYYSQIVNDFQKGDIAEGYSVSREKKESFPLTVTSAQKNPTAFYLCASSKMTGDLNTEAFFGQGTRLTVV.

This chain uses TRBV7-6 with TRBJ2-2, with D unresolved. Germline assignment: CDR1 SGHVS and CDR2 FNYEAQ. This CDR3 spans 16 amino acids. Trimming stripped 2 bases from V and 7 bases from J, with 17 bases between. This CDR3 reads CASSLSLRRRGGELFF. The CDR3 region has the DNA TGTGCCAGCAGCTTAAGTCTTCGCAGACGAGGCGGGGAGCTGTTTTTT.

By frequency in the sample, this clone is large. The chain has TRBV6-4 and TRBJ2-2, with a possible D match to TRBD2 (6 bases). V lost 2 bases and J 2 bases, leaving 6 bases between the germline ends. This CDR3 is 14 amino acids long. CDR1 is MRHNA, CDR2 SNTAGT, per germline. Here the CDR3 reads CASSDGTNTGELFF. CDR3 nucleotide sequence: TGTGCCAGCAGTGACGGGACTAACACCGGGGAGCTGTTTTTT.

V and J are TRBV25-1 and TRBJ2-5, with D possibly TRBD2 on 5 matching bases. In germline, CDR1 is MGHDK, CDR2 SYGVNS. The CDR3 has 15 amino acids. The V end was cut by 10 bases, the J end by 5 bases, with 23 bases between. The CDR3 region is CATQMGTGVWETQYF. CDR3 DNA sequence: TGTGCCACCCAGATGGGTACCGGGGTTTGGGAGACCCAGTACTTC.

The chain combines TRBV6-1 with TRBJ2-4, with 7 bases identical to TRBD2. Germline CDR1 reads MNHNS; CDR2 reads SASEGT. V lost 1 base, J lost 3 bases, and 3 bases stayed unmatched. The CDR3 is 15 residues long. The CDR3 region is CASSEGGGGKNIQYF. Here the CDR3 DNA reads TGTGCCAGCAGTGAAGGGGGGGGAGGCAAAAACATTCAGTACTTC.

The V gene is TRBV2, the J gene TRBJ2-1, with TRBD2 matching 8 bases. The length of the CDR3 is 18 residues. The germline gives CDR1 SNHLY, CDR2 FYNNEI. Unmatched junction bases numbered 15, after V lost 7 bases and J lost 1 base. The chain's CDR3 is CASIPVGLASFSYNEQFF. In nucleotides, the CDR3 is TGTGCCAGCATTCCGGTCGGACTAGCCAGTTTTTCCTACAATGAGCAGTTCTTC.

The chain couples TRBV6-5 to TRBJ2-1; 11 bases fit TRBD2. The CDR3 length is 14 residues. Looked up from germline, CDR1 is MNHEY and CDR2 is SVGAGI. Trimming cost V 10 bases and J 4 bases; bases outside gene matches: 6. This CDR3 reads CATLAGGPYNEQFF. CDR3 coding DNA: TGTGCCACCTTAGCGGGAGGGCCTTACAATGAGCAGTTCTTC.

The chain has TRBV6-5 and TRBJ2-7; D might be TRBD2 (5 bases). The CDR3 is 15 residues long. CDR1 MNHEY and CDR2 SVGAGI come from the germline V gene. V lost 4 bases, J lost 4 bases, and 17 bases lay in between. The CDR3 DNA follows: TGTGCCAGCAGTTCGCCGACTACTACGACTTACGAGCAGTACTTC. Translation gives CASSSPTTTTYEQYF.

The V call is TRBV2, the J call TRBJ2-2; D possibly corresponds to TRBD2 (6 bases). The CDR3 totals 15 residues. Trimming shortened V by 8 bases and J by 5 bases, and 18 bases separated the two germline ends. Looked up from germline, CDR1 is SNHLY and CDR2 is FYNNEI. The CDR3 protein is CASQVLLGGTGELFF. The DNA for the CDR3 is TGTGCCAGCCAAGTGTTGTTAGGAGGGACCGGGGAGCTGTTTTTT.

V usage is TRBV2 and J usage is TRBJ1-1, with 7 positions matching TRBD1. Germline-derived CDR1 and CDR2 are SNHLY and FYNNEI. With 4 bases clipped from V and 4 bases from J, the junction kept 9 bases outside the gene matches. This CDR3 is built from 15 residues. The CDR3 reads CASSVRQGGGTEAFF. The CDR3 DNA is TGTGCCAGCAGTGTTCGACAGGGAGGAGGCACTGAAGCTTTCTTT. The full variable domain, rest sourced from reference TRBV2 and TRBJ1-1, is EPEVTQTPSHQVTQMGQEVILRCVPISNHLYFYWYRQILGQKVEFLVSFYNNEISEKSEIFDDQFSVERPDGSNFTLKIRSTKLEDSAMYFCASSVRQGGGTEAFFGQGTRLTVV.

The genes are TRBV5-1 and TRBJ2-1, with 12 bases matching TRBD1. This CDR3 has 17 amino acids. Losses at the gene ends were 4 bases for V and 4 bases for J; bases not matched to a gene: 9. Germline V gives CDR1 SGHRS, CDR2 YFSETQ. CDR3 sequence: CASSPGTGGPPYNEQFF. CDR3 sequence (DNA): TGCGCCAGCAGCCCCGGGACAGGGGGCCCACCTTACAATGAGCAGTTCTTC.

In its sample, this clone was seen a few times. The rearrangement joins TRBV19 to TRBJ2-1; tentatively, D is TRBD2 (6 bases). Trimming cost V 4 bases and J 2 bases, with 18 bases left between them. Germline loops: CDR1 LNHDA, CDR2 SQIVND (reference sequence). The CDR3 length is 17 residues. CDR3 residues: CASSSVEAGLTYNEQFF. The CDR3 DNA follows: TGTGCCAGTAGTAGCGTCGAGGCAGGACTAACCTACAATGAGCAGTTCTTC.

V usage is TRBV28 and J usage is TRBJ2-3, with a possible D match to TRBD2 (6 bases). CDR3 length equals 14 residues. The V gene's germline CDR1 is MDHEN and CDR2 SYDVKM. V dropped 5 bases and J dropped 9 bases, with 18 bases sitting between them. The CDR3 DNA reads TGTGCCAGCAGTCTACCTCCGGGAGTCGAAACGCAGTATTTT. It translates to CASSLPPGVETQYF.

This clone has a single count. V and J are TRBV6-1 and TRBJ2-7; a weak D match, TRBD1 (6 bases). Trimming cost V 4 bases and J 4 bases, with 14 bases left between them. Per the germline V gene, CDR1 is MNHNS and CDR2 is SASEGT. The CDR3 extends over 14 amino acids. The CDR3 bases are TGTGCCAGCAGTGTAGTGGACAGAATTTACGAGCAGTACTTC. Its translation is CASSVVDRIYEQYF.

The genes are TRBV19 and TRBJ1-1, with D possibly TRBD1 on 6 matching bases. The CDR3 is made up of 14 amino acids. Germline V CDR1 and CDR2: LNHDA, SQIVND (reference sequence). The ends were cut back, 5 bases at V and 3 bases at J, with 13 bases in the middle. CDR3 protein: CASSVIQGYTEAFF. The CDR3 bases are TGTGCCAGTAGTGTAATACAGGGTTACACTGAAGCTTTCTTT.

The V gene is TRBV4-3, the J gene TRBJ2-1, with a tentative D call TRBD2 (5 bases). Looked up from germline, CDR1 is LGHNA and CDR2 is YSLEER. This CDR3 has 17 amino acids. Between the trimmed V and J ends, which lost 0 bases and 0 bases, there was a span of 12 bases. The CDR3 DNA follows: TGCGCCAGCAGCCAAGAGGGGAGCTGGAGCTCCTACAATGAGCAGTTCTTC. This encodes CASSQEGSWSSYNEQFF.

This clone counts as medium-sized. This chain connects TRBV2 to TRBJ1-5; D is unresolved. The germline V gene encodes CDR1 SNHLY and CDR2 FYNNEI. V was pared by 8 bases and J by 0 bases, with 11 bases between. The CDR3 loop spans 14 amino acids. CDR3 region: CASLAGNSNQPQHF. CDR3 bases: TGTGCCAGCCTTGCGGGAAATAGCAATCAGCCCCAGCATTTT.

This chain links TRBV5-1 with TRBJ2-3, with TRBD2 matching over 10 bases. The CDR3 spans 14 residues. Germline assignment: CDR1 SGHRS and CDR2 YFSETQ. Losses at the gene ends were 3 bases for V and 3 bases for J; bases not matched to a gene: 1. The CDR3 here is CASSSSGRTDTQYF. CDR3 coding DNA: TGCGCCAGCAGCTCTAGCGGGAGAACAGATACGCAGTATTTT.

V is TRBV5-4 and J is TRBJ2-2, with 8 bases that match TRBD1. V lost 4 bases and J lost 6; bases outside the gene matches: 5. There are 14 residues in the CDR3. Germline CDR1 is SGHNT and CDR2 is YYREEE (reference sequence). The DNA for the CDR3 is TGTGCCAGCAGCATAGACAGGGGCGCCGGGGAGCTGTTTTTT. Residues: CASSIDRGAGELFF.

The rearrangement uses TRBV27 and TRBJ2-7, with TRBD2 matching 14 bases. Per the germline V gene, CDR1 is MNHEY and CDR2 is SMNVEV (reference sequence). This CDR3 is built from 17 residues. The V segment lost 3 bases and the J segment 5 bases; nucleotides outside the gene matches: 9. The CDR3 DNA follows: TGTGCCAGCAGTTTCAGCCCGACTAGCGGGAGGGTGGACGAGCAGTACTTC. It specifies CASSFSPTSGRVDEQYF.

The J gene is TRBJ2-3, the V gene TRBV7-2, with 10 bases aligning to TRBD2. The trim removed 4 bases at V and 2 bases at J, leaving 6 bases unmatched. Germline V gives CDR1 SGHTA, CDR2 FQGNSA. The CDR3 runs to 16 residues. The DNA for the CDR3 is TGTGCCAGCAGCTGGACTAGCGGTAAACCCACAGATACGCAGTATTTT. Amino acid sequence: CASSWTSGKPTDTQYF.

This chain uses TRBV5-1 with TRBJ2-3; 10 positions agree with TRBD1. Losses at the gene ends were 0 bases for V and 5 bases for J; bases not matched to a gene: 9. Germline V gene sequence: CDR1 SGHRS, CDR2 YFSETQ. The CDR3 has 17 amino acids. The chain's CDR3 is CASSLVSGTGVLDTQYF. CDR3 sequence (DNA): TGCGCCAGCAGCTTGGTCTCCGGGACAGGGGTTTTAGATACGCAGTATTTT.

V usage is TRBV7-2 and J usage is TRBJ1-1; tentatively, D is TRBD1 (5 bases). CDR3 length: 13 amino acids. Germline V gives CDR1 SGHTA, CDR2 FQGNSA. The germline V and J ends were trimmed by 1 base and 10 bases, with 13 bases remaining between them. CDR3 sequence: CASSLEAGRLAFF. In nucleotides, the CDR3 is TGTGCCAGCAGCTTAGAGGCAGGGCGGTTAGCTTTCTTT.

This chain connects TRBV9 to TRBJ2-3, with D possibly matching TRBD2 (7 bases). Trimming removed 0 bases at V and 0 bases at J, with 11 bases between. Germline V gene data show CDR1 as SGDLS and CDR2 as YYNGEE. This CDR3 has 16 amino acids. As DNA, the CDR3 is TGTGCCAGCAGCGTAGAGGCGGGGGCCAGCACAGATACGCAGTATTTT. Encoded protein: CASSVEAGASTDTQYF.

This chain uses TRBV28 with TRBJ2-1, with a possible D match to TRBD1 (5 bases). The germline CDR1 and CDR2 sequences are MDHEN and SYDVKM. V shed 5 bases and J shed 10 bases, with 9 bases lying between them. This CDR3 has 11 residues. The CDR3 spells CASSPNREQFF. DNA of the CDR3: TGTGCCAGCAGTCCAAACAGGGAGCAGTTCTTC.

This clone occurred a few times. This chain uses TRBV7-9 with TRBJ1-2; D perhaps matches TRBD1 (6 bases). Germline values: CDR1 SEHNR, CDR2 FQNEAQ (reference sequence). V shed 8 bases and J shed 2 bases, with 27 bases lying between them. This CDR3 has 18 residues. This CDR3 reads CASHTPAGTSIKNYGYTF. The CDR3 bases are TGTGCCAGCCATACCCCAGCCGGGACATCTATTAAGAACTATGGCTACACCTTC. The complete variable domain, with remaining parts taken from reference TRBV7-9 and TRBJ1-2, reads DTGVSQNPRHKITKRGQNVTFRCDPISEHNRLYWYRQTLGQGPEFLTYFQNEAQLEKSRLLSDRFSAERPKGSFSTLEIQRTEQGDSAMYLCASHTPAGTSIKNYGYTFGSGTRLTVV.

V usage is TRBV4-1 and J usage is TRBJ2-3; 9 bases match TRBD1. V was clipped by 4 bases and J by 2 bases; unmatched bases: 7. The CDR3 contains 16 residues. The germline V gene has CDR1 MGHRA and CDR2 YSYEKL. CDR3 residues: CASSPWTGANTDTQYF. DNA for the CDR3: TGCGCCAGCAGCCCGTGGACAGGGGCGAACACAGATACGCAGTATTTT.